The entry below describes one TCR beta chain. The source of the sample is a study of long-term antiretroviral therapy in people with HIV. The run of the v3.0 immunoSEQ assay was at survey level. Using immunoSEQ multiplex PCR, the repertoire was profiled, and TCRdb retains in-frame clones only, with some absent. The data contain some 13,000 clones, 80% of them seen just once; the ten biggest clones take up 10% to 15%. The TCR sequence derives from a man aged 40-55 years with HIV. Sequences were derived from unsorted PBMCs, sampled 3.2 years before starting antiretroviral therapy.

DNA for the CDR3: TGTGCCAGCAGCTCCCTAAAGACTAGCGGGGGCCCGAGCTCCTACAATGAGCAGTTCTTC. It specifies CASSSLKTSGGPSSYNEQFF. V usage is TRBV11-3 and J usage is TRBJ2-1; 12 nucleotides agree with TRBD2. This CDR3 contains 20 residues. The germline gives CDR1 SGHNT, CDR2 YENEEA. The J segment lost 0 bases and the V segment lost 4 bases, leaving 13 bases of the junction unmatched.